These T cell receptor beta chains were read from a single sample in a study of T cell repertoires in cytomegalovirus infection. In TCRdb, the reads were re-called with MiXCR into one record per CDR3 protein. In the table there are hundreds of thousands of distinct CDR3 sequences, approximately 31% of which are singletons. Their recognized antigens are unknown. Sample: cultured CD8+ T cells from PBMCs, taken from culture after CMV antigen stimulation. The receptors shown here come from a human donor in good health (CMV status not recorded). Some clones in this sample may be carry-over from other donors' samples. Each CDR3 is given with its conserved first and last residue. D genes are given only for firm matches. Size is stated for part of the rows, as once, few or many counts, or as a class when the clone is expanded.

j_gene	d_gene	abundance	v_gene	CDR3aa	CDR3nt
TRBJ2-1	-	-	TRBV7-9	CASSPRSSPYNEQFF	TGTGCCAGCAGCCCTCGTTCCTCCCCCTACAATGAGCAGTTCTTC
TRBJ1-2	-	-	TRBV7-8	CASSPIPNYGYTF	TGTGCCAGCAGCCCGATTCCTAACTATGGCTACACCTTC
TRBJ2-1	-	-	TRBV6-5	CASDRSYNEQFF	TGTGCCAGTGACCGCTCCTACAATGAGCAGTTCTTC
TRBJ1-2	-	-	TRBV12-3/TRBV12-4	CASSSRAGGYTF	TGTGCCAGCAGTTCCCGAGCGGGTGGCTACACCTTC
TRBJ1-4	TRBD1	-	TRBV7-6	CATKRGQGNEKLFF	TGTGCTACCAAACGGGGACAGGGGAATGAAAAACTGTTTTTT
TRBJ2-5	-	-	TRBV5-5	CASSSEGGLGLETQYF	TGTGCCAGCAGCTCGGAGGGGGGACTGGGGCTGGAGACCCAGTACTTC
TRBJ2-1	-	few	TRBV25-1	CASSEYYGSSYNEQFF	TGTGCCAGCAGTGAATATTACGGTAGCTCCTACAATGAGCAGTTCTTC
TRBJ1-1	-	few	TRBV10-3	CAISEQTGRGEAFF	TGTGCCATCAGTGAGCAGACAGGCCGGGGTGAAGCTTTCTTT
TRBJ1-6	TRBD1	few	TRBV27	CASSPRTGQPSPLHF	TGTGCCAGCAGTCCTCGGACAGGGCAACCTTCACCCCTCCACTTT
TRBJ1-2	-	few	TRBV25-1	CASSGAGYGYTF	TGTGCCAGCAGTGGGGCTGGCTATGGCTACACCTTC
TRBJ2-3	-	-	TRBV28	CASSALQQADTQYF	TGTGCCAGCAGTGCCCTCCAGCAGGCGGATACGCAGTATTTT
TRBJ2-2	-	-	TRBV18	CASSPNGELFF	TGTGCCAGCTCACCGAACGGGGAGCTGTTTTTT
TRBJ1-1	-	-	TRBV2	CASTGEGTEAFF	TGTGCCAGCACCGGGGAGGGGACTGAAGCTTTCTTT
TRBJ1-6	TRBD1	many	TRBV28	CASSLPRDRGRGSYNSPLHF	TGTGCCAGCAGTTTACCGCGGGACAGGGGTCGTGGGTCCTATAATTCACCCCTCCACTTT
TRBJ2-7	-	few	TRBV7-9	CASSLVGRSYEQYF	TGTGCCAGCAGCTTAGTCGGGCGCTCCTACGAGCAGTACTTC
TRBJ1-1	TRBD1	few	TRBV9	CASSVRQGPYTGAFF	TGTGCCAGCAGCGTTAGACAGGGCCCGTACACAGGAGCTTTCTTT
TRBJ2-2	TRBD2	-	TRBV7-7	CASSLAPPGGTGELFF	TGTGCTAGCAGCTTAGCGCCTCCGGGGGGGACCGGGGAGCTGTTTTTT
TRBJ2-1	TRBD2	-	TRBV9	CASSVRGGGFYNEQFF	TGTGCCAGCAGCGTAAGGGGCGGGGGGTTCTACAATGAGCAGTTCTTC
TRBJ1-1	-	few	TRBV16	CASSRSRGENTEAFF	TGTGCCAGCAGCCGGAGTCGGGGAGAGAACACTGAAGCTTTCTTT
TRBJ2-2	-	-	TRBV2	CASNDRSDTGELFF	TGTGCCAGCAACGACAGGTCAGACACCGGGGAGCTGTTTTTT
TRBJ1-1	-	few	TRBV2	CASMVEENTEAFF	TGTGCCAGCATGGTAGAGGAGAACACTGAAGCTTTCTTT
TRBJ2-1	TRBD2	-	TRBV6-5	CASSAGGVRGEQFF	TGTGCCAGCAGTGCGGGGGGTGTTAGAGGTGAGCAGTTCTTC
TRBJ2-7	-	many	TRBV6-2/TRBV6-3	CASSYGRYEQYF	TGTGCCAGCAGTTACGGAAGATACGAGCAGTACTTC
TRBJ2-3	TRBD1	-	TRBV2	CASRDPRSRQGMGITTDTQYF	TGTGCCAGCAGGGATCCGCGTAGTAGACAGGGGATGGGAATTACCACAGATACGCAGTATTTT
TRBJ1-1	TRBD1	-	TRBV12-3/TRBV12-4	CASILRAADLQGLRTEAFF	TGTGCCAGCATCCTTCGAGCCGCGGACTTACAGGGGCTGAGGACTGAAGCTTTCTTT
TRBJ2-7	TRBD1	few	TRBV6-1	CASTLRGQGVHEQYF	TGTGCCAGCACCCTTCGGGGTCAGGGGGTCCACGAGCAGTACTTC
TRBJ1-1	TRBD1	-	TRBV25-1	CASRAGTGTEAFF	TGTGCCAGCAGGGCCGGGACAGGGACTGAAGCTTTCTTT
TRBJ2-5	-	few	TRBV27	CASRGAFGETQYF	TGTGCCAGCAGGGGGGCCTTTGGAGAGACCCAGTACTTC
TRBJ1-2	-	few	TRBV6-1	CASSEGTSETF	TGTGCCAGCAGTGAGGGGACATCCGAGACCTTC
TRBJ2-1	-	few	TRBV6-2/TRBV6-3	CASSYSETEQFF	TGTGCCAGCAGTTACTCAGAGACTGAGCAGTTCTTC
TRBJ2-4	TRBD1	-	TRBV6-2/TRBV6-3	CASTDRGGAKNIQYF	TGTGCCAGCACCGACAGGGGCGGTGCCAAAAACATTCAGTACTTC
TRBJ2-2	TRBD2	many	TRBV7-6	CASSSGTSDVGELFF	TGTGCCAGCAGCTCCGGGACTAGCGATGTCGGGGAGCTGTTTTTT
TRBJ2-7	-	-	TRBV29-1	CSVRDSSSYEQYF	TGCAGCGTGAGGGACTCGAGCTCCTACGAGCAGTACTTC
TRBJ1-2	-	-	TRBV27	CASSLSLGGYGYTF	TGTGCCAGCAGTTTATCGCTCGGGGGCTATGGCTACACCTTC
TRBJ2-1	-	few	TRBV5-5	CASSLRRGESSYNEQFF	TGTGCCAGCAGCTTGCGACGGGGTGAAAGCTCCTACAATGAGCAGTTCTTC
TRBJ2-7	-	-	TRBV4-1	CASSQEETAGEQYF	TGCGCCAGCAGCCAAGAAGAGACGGCGGGCGAGCAGTACTTC
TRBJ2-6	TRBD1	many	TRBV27	CASSTGGVPSGANVLTF	TGTGCCAGCAGTACAGGGGGCGTACCCTCTGGGGCCAACGTCCTGACTTTC
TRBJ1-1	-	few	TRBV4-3	CASSQDPRGVLNTEAFF	TGCGCCAGCAGCCAAGATCCGCGGGGAGTGCTGAACACTGAAGCTTTCTTT
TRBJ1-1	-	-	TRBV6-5	CASSYPHSPNTEAFF	TGTGCCAGCAGTTACCCCCACAGCCCGAACACTGAAGCTTTCTTT
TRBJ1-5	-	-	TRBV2	CASSGPDSNQPQHF	TGTGCCAGCAGTGGGCCTGACAGCAATCAGCCCCAGCATTTT
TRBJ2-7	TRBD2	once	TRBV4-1	CASSQDPGGAGYEQYF	TGCGCCAGCAGCCAGGACCCCGGGGGGGCAGGCTACGAGCAGTACTTC
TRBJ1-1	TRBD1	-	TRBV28	CASSLTRTGSTEAFF	TGTGCCAGCAGTCTTACGAGGACAGGGTCGACTGAAGCTTTCTTT